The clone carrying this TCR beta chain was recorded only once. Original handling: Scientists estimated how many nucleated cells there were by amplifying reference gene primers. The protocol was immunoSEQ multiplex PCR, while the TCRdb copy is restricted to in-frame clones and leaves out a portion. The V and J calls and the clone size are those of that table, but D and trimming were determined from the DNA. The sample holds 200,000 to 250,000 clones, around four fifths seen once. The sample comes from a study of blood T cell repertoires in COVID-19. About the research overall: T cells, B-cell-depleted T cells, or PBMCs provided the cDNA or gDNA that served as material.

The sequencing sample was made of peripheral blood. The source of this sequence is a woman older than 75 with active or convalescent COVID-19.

As DNA, the CDR3 is TGTGCCAGTAGTATAGTTGGTTGGCAGCAAGAGACCCAGTACTTC. Residues: CASSIVGWQQETQYF. The chain carries TRBV19 and TRBJ2-5; D unclear. Trimming took off 1 base at V and 2 bases at J, with 11 bases between the two ends. The CDR3 is 15 residues long. Germline loops: CDR1 LNHDA, CDR2 SQIVND (reference sequence).